This entry describes one TCR beta chain. V lost 8 bases to trimming and J lost 3 bases; unmatched junction nucleotides: 6. The CDR3 consists of 16 residues. CDR1 and CDR2 (germline): LNHDA, SQIVND (reference sequence). Use of 60 Vbeta and 13 Jbeta primers characterized the PCR. Assay: immunoSEQ multiplex PCR; the TCRdb copy retains only in-frame clones and omits some. The data show fewer than 120,000 clones, around 85% seen once. This record comes from a study of cytomegalovirus exposure and HLA in healthy donors. The chain couples TRBV19 to TRBJ2-3, with 15 bases lining up with TRBD2. This TCR derives from a man aged 25-45 years in good health and CMV-seropositive. The sequencing input was PBMCs. The CDR3 here is CASGTSGGTGTDTQYF. CDR3 bases: TGTGCCAGTGGGACTAGCGGGGGGACTGGTACAGATACGCAGTATTTT.